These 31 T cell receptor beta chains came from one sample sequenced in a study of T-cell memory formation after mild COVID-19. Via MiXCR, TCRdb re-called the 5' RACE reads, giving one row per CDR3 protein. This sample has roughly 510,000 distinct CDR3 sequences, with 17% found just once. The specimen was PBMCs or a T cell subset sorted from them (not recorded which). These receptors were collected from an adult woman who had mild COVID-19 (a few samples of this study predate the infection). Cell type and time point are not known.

DNA of the CDR3: TGTGCCGCCTCTTCGGGACTAGCGGGAGGGACCGGGGAGCTGTTTTTT. Its translation is CAASSGLAGGTGELFF. V gene TRBV12-3 or TRBV12-4 combines with J gene TRBJ2-2; 16 bases align to TRBD2. The CDR3 loop spans 16 amino acids. The V segment lost 11 bases and the J segment 5 bases; nucleotides outside the gene matches: 8.

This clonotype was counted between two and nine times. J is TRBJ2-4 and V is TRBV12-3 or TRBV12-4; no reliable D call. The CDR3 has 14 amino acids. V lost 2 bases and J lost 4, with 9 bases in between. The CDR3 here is CASSLTLRKNIQYF. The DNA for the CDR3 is TGTGCCAGCAGTTTAACCCTCAGGAAAAACATTCAGTACTTC.

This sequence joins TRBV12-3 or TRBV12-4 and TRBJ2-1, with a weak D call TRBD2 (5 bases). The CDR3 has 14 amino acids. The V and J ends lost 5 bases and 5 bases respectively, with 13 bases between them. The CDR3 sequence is CASSRTDTHNEQFF. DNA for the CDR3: TGTGCCAGCAGTCGGACTGATACTCACAATGAGCAGTTCTTC.

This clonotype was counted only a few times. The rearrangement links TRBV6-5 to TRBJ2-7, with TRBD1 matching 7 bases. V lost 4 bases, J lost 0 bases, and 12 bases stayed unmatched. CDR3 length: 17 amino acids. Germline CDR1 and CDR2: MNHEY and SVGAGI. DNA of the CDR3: TGTGCCAGCAGTTCTAACCTGAAGGGGGACAGCTCCTACGAGCAGTACTTC. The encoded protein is CASSSNLKGDSSYEQYF.

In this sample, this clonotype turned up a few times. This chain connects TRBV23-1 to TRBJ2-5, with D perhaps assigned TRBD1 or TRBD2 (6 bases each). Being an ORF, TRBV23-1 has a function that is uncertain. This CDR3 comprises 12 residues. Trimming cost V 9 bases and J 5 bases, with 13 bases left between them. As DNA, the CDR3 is TGCGCCAGAGGGGGGCATGGGGAGACCCAGTACTTC. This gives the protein CARGGHGETQYF.

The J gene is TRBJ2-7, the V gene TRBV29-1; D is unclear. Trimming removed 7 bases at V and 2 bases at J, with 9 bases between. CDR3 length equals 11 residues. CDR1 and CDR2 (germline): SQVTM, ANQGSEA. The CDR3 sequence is CSAGDAYEQYF. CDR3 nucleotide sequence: TGCAGCGCTGGGGATGCCTACGAGCAGTACTTC.

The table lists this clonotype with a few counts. This CDR3 is CASSQDLAVLGHAKNIQYF. In nucleotides, the CDR3 is TGTGCCAGCAGCCAAGACCTAGCGGTCCTCGGACACGCCAAAAACATTCAGTACTTC. This chain uses TRBV4-2 with TRBJ2-4, with TRBD2 matching 7 bases. Germline V gives CDR1 LGHNA, CDR2 YNFKEQ. This CDR3 has 19 amino acids. J gave up 1 base and V 0 bases, and 12 bases lay outside the gene matches.

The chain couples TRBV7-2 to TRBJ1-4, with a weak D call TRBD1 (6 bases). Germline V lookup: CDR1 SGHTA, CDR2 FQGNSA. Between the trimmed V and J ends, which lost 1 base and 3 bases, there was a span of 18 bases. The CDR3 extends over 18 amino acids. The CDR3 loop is CASSLVHLIGQSNEKLFF. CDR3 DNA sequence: TGTGCCAGCAGCTTAGTTCATTTAATCGGACAGTCTAATGAAAAACTGTTTTTT.

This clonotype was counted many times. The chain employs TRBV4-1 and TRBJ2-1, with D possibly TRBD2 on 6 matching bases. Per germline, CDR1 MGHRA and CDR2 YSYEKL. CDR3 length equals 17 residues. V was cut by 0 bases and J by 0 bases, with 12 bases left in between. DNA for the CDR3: TGCGCCAGCAGCCAAGAACTCGGCGGGGTCTCCTACAATGAGCAGTTCTTC. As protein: CASSQELGGVSYNEQFF.

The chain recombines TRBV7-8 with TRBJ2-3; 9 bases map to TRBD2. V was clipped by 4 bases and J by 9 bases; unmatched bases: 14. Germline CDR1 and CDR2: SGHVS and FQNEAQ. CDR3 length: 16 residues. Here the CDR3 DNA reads TGTGCCAGCAGCTGGTATAGCGGGGGACCAGAGGAAACGCAGTATTTT. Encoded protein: CASSWYSGGPEETQYF.

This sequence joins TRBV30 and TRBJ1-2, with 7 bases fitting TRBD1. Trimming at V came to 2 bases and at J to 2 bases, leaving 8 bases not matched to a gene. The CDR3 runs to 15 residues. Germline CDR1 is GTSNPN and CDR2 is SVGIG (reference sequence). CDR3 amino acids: CAWSSGLQGNYGYTF. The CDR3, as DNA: TGTGCCTGGAGTAGCGGGCTACAGGGGAACTATGGCTACACCTTC. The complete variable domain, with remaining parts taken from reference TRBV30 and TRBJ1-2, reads SQTIHQWPATLVQPVGSPLSLECTVEGTSNPNLYWYRQAAGRGLQLLFYSVGIGQISSEVPQNLSASRPQDRQFILSSKKLLLSDSGFYLCAWSSGLQGNYGYTFGSGTRLTVV.

DNA of the CDR3: TGTGCCAGCAGCTTAGACTTAACCATCACCGGGGAGCTGTTTTTT. It yields the protein CASSLDLTITGELFF. The rearrangement uses TRBV11-2 and TRBJ2-2; D uncertain. This CDR3 region has 15 residues. Germline CDR1 is SGHAT and CDR2 is FQNNGV. The germline V and J ends were trimmed by 0 bases and 4 bases, with 9 bases remaining between them.

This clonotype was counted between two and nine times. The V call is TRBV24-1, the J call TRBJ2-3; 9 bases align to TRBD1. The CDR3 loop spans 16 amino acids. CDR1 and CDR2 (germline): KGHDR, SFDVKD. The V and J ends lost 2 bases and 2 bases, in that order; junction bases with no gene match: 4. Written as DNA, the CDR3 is TGTGCCACCAGTGATTCGGGACAGGGACCCACAGATACGCAGTATTTT. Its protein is CATSDSGQGPTDTQYF.

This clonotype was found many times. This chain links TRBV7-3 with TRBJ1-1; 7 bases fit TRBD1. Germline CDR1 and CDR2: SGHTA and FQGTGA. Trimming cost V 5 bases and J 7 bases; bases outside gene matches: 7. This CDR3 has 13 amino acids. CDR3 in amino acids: CASSPGQVHEAFF. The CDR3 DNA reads TGTGCCAGCAGCCCCGGACAGGTTCATGAAGCTTTCTTT.

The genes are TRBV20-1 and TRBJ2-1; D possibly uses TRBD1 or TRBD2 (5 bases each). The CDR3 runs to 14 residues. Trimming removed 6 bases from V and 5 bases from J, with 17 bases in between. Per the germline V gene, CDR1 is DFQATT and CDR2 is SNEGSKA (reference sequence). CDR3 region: CSAADVGGNNEQFF. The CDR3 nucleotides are TGCAGTGCCGCAGATGTTGGGGGTAACAATGAGCAGTTCTTC.

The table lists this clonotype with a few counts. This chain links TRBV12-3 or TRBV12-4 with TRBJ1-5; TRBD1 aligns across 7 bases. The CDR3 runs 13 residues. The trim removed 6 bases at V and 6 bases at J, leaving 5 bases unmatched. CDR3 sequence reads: CASSGGQFQPQHF. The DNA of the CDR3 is TGTGCCAGCAGCGGGGGACAGTTTCAGCCCCAGCATTTT.

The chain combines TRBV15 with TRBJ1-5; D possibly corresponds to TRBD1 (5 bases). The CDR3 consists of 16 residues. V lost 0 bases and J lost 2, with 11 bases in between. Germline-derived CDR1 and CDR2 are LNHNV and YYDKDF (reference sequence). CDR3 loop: CATSRDREVGNQPQHF. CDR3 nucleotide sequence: TGTGCCACCAGCAGAGACAGGGAGGTTGGCAATCAGCCCCAGCATTTT.

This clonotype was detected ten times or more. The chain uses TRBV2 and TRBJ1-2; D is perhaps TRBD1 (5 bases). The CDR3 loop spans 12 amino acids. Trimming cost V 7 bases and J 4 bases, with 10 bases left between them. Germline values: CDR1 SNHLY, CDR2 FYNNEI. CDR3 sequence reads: CASTRQRYGYTF. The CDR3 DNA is TGTGCCAGCACTCGACAGCGCTATGGCTACACCTTC.

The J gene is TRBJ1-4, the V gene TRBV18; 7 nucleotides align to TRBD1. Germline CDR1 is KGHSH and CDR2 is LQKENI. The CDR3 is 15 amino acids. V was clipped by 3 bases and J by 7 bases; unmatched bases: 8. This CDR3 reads CASSPNRDSLEKLFF. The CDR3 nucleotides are TGTGCCAGCTCACCGAACCGGGACAGTCTTGAAAAACTGTTTTTT. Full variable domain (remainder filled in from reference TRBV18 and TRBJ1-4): NAGVMQNPRHLVRRRGQEARLRCSPMKGHSHVYWYRQLPEEGLKFMVYLQKENIIDESGMPKERFSAEFPKEGPSILRIQQVVRGDSAAYFCASSPNRDSLEKLFFGSGTQLSVL.

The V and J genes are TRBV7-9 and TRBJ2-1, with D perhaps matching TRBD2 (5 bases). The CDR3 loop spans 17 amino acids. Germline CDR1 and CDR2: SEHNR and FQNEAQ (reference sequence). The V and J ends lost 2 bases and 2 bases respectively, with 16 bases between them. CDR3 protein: CASSLRELTGTYNEQFF. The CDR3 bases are TGTGCCAGCAGCTTACGAGAGCTTACGGGAACCTACAATGAGCAGTTCTTC.

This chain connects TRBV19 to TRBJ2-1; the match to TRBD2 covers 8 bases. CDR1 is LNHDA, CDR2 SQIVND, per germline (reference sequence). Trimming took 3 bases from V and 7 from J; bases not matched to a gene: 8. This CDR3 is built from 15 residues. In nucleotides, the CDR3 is TGTGCCAGTAGTATCAGGGCGGGAGGAAGTAATGAGCAGTTCTTC. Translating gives CASSIRAGGSNEQFF.

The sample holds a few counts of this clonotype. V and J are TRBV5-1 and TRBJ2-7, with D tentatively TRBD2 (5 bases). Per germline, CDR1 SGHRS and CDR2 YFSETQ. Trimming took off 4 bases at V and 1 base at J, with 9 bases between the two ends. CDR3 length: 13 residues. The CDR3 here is CASSIGVSYEQYF. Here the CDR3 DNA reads TGCGCCAGCAGCATCGGGGTTTCCTACGAGCAGTACTTC.

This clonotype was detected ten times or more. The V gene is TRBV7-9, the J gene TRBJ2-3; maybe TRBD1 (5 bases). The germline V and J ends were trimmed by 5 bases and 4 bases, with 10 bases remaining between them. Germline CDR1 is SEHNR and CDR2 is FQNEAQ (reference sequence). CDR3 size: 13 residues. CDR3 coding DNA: TGTGCCAGCAGCGCGCAGGGTTCAGATACGCAGTATTTT. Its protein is CASSAQGSDTQYF.

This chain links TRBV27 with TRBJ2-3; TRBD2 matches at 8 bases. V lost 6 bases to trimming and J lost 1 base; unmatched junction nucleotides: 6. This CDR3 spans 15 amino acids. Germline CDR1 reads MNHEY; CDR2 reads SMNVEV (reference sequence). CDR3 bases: TGTGCCAGCAGGAACTTAGCGGGACGCACAGATACGCAGTATTTT. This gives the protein CASRNLAGRTDTQYF.

CDR3 coding DNA: TGTGCCAGCTCACCAAGCACGGGACAGATAAACACTGAAGCTTTCTTT. Its translation: CASSPSTGQINTEAFF. The chain combines TRBV18 with TRBJ1-1; 7 positions match TRBD1. The CDR3 sequence is 16 residues long. Unmatched junction bases numbered 8, after V lost 2 bases and J lost 2 bases. Germline assignment: CDR1 KGHSH and CDR2 LQKENI.

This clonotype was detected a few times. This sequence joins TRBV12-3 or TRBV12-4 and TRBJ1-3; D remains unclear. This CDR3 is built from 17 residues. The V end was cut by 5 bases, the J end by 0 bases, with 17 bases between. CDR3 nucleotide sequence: TGTGCCAGCAGTCCGTCTTGGGGAGTCGCCTCTGGAAACACCATATATTTT. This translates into CASSPSWGVASGNTIYF.

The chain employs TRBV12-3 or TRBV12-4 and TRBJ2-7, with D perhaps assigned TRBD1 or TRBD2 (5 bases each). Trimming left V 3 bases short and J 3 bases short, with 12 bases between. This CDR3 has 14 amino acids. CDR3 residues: CASSLVQGVYEQYF. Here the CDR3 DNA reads TGTGCCAGCAGTTTGGTGCAGGGAGTCTACGAGCAGTACTTC.

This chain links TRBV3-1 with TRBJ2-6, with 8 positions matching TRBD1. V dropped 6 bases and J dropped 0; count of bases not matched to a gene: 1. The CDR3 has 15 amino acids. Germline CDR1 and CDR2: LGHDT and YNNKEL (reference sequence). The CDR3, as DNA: TGTGCCAGCAGGGGGACAGGCTCTGGGGCCAACGTCCTGACTTTC. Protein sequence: CASRGTGSGANVLTF.

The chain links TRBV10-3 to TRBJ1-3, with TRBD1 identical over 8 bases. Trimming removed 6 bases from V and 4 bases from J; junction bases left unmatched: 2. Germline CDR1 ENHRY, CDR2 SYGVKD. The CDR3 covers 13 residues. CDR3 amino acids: CAISRGQGNTIYF. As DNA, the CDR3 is TGTGCCATCAGCAGGGGGCAAGGAAACACCATATATTTT.

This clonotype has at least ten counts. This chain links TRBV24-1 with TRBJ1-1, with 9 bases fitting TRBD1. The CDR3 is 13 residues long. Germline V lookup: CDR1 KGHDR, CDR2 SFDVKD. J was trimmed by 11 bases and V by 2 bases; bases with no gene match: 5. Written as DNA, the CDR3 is TGTGCCACCAGTGATTGGGGACAGGGAAGGGCTTTCTTT. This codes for CATSDWGQGRAFF.

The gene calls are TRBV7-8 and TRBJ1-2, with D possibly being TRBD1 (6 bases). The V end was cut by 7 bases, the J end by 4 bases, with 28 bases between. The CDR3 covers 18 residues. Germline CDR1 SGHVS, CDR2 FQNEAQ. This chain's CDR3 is CASTLRRPGAREVYGYTF. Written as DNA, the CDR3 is TGTGCCAGCACCCTACGCCGGCCAGGGGCCCGGGAGGTCTATGGCTACACCTTC.